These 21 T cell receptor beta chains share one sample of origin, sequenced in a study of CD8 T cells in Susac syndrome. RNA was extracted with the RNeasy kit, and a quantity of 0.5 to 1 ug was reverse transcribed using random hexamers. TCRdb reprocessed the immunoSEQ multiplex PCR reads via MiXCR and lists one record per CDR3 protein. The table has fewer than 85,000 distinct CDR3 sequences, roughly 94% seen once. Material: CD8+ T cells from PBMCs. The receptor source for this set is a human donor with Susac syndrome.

The DNA of the CDR3 is TGTGCCAGCAGCCGGGACAGGGGGCGCAATGACTATGGCTACACCTTC. This sequence encodes CASSRDRGRNDYGYTF. The genes are TRBV9 and TRBJ1-2, with 12 bases aligning to TRBD1. Looked up from germline, CDR1 is SGDLS and CDR2 is YYNGEE. V gave up 4 bases and J gave up 3 bases; unmatched junction bases: 7. This CDR3 comprises 16 residues.

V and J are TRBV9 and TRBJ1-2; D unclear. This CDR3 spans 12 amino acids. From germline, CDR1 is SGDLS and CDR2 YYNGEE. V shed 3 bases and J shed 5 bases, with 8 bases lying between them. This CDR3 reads CASSAAGYGYTF. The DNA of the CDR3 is TGTGCCAGCAGCGCCGCCGGGTATGGCTACACCTTC.

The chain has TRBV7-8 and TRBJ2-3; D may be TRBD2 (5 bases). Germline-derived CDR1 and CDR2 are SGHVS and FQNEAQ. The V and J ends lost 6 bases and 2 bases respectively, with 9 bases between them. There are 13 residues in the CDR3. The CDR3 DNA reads TGTGCCAGCAGTGCGGGTCTCACAGATACGCAGTATTTT. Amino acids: CASSAGLTDTQYF.

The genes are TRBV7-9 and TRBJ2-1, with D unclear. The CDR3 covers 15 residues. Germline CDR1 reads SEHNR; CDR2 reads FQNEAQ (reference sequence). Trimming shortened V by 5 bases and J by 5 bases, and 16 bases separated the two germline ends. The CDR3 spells CASSLRKAVDNEQFF. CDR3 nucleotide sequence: TGTGCCAGCAGCCTCAGGAAGGCTGTGGACAATGAGCAGTTCTTC.

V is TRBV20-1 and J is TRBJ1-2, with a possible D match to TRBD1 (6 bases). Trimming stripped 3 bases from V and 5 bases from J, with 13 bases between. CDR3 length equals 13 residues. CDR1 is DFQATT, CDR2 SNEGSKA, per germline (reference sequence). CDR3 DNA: TGCAGTGCTAGTGAGGCAGGGGCTTATGGCTACACCTTC. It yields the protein CSASEAGAYGYTF.

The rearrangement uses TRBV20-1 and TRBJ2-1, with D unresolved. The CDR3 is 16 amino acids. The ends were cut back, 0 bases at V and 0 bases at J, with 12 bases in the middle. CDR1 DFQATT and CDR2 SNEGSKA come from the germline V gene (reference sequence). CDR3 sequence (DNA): TGCAGTGCTAGAGATCCCTTCGAGAGCTCCTACAATGAGCAGTTCTTC. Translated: CSARDPFESSYNEQFF.

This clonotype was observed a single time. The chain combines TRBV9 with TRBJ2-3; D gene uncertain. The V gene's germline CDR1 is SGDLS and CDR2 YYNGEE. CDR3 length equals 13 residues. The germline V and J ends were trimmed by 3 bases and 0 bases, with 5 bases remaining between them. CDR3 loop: CASSALSTDTQYF. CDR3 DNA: TGTGCCAGCAGCGCCCTTAGCACAGATACGCAGTATTTT.

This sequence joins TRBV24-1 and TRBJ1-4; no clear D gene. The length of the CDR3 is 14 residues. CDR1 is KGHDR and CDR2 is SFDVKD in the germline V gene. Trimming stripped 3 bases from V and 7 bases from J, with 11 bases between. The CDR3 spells CATSDLRSGEKLFF. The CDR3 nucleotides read TGTGCCACCAGTGATCTACGCAGCGGTGAAAAACTGTTTTTT.

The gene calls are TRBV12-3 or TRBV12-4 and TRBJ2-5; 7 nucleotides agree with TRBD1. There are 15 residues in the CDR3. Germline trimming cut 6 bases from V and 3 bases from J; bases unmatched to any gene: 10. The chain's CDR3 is CASRLTRDREETQYF. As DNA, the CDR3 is TGTGCCAGCAGACTCACCCGGGACAGAGAAGAGACCCAGTACTTC.

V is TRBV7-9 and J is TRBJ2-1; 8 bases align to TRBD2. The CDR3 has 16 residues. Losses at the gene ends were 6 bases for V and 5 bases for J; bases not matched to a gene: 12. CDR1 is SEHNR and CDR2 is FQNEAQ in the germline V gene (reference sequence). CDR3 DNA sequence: TGTGCCAGCAGTCCCCGGGGGGGAACATTGGACAATGAGCAGTTCTTC. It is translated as CASSPRGGTLDNEQFF.

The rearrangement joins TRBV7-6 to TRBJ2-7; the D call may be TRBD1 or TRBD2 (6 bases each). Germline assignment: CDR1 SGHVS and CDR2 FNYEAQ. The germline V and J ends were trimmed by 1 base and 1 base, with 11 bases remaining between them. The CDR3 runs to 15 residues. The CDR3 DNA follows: TGTGCCAGCAGCTTAGGTATAGGGGGGTCCTACGAGCAGTACTTC. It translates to CASSLGIGGSYEQYF.

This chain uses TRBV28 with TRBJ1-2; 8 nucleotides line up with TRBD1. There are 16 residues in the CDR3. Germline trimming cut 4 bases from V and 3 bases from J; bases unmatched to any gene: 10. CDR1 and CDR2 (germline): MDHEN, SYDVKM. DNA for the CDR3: TGTGCCAGCAGTTACGCCGGACAGGGTTCATACTATGGCTACACCTTC. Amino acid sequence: CASSYAGQGSYYGYTF.

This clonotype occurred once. CDR3 amino acids: CSVVQGANEQYF. CDR3 in DNA: TGCAGCGTGGTACAGGGGGCCAACGAGCAGTACTTC. The rearrangement links TRBV29-1 to TRBJ2-7; 9 positions agree with TRBD1. The length of the CDR3 is 12 residues. J gave up 5 bases and V 6 bases, and 5 bases lay outside the gene matches. Germline loops: CDR1 SQVTM, CDR2 ANQGSEA.

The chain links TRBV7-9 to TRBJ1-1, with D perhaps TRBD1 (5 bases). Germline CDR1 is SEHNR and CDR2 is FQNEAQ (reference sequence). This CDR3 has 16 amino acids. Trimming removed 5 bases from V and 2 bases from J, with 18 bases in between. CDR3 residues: CASSAISGPTNTEAFF. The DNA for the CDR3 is TGTGCCAGCAGCGCGATCTCGGGGCCTACCAACACTGAAGCTTTCTTT.

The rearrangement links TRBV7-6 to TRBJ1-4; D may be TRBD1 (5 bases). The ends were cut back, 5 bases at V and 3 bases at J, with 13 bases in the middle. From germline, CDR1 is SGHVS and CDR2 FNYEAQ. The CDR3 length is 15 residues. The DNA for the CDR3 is TGTGCCAGCAGCCGGGGGGGGTCCCCTAATGAAAAACTGTTTTTT. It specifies CASSRGGSPNEKLFF.

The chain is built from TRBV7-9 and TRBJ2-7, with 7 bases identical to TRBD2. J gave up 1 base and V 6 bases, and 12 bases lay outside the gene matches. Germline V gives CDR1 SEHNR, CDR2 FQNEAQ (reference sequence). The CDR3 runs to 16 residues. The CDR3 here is CASRGGAGLGSYEQYF. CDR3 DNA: TGTGCCAGCAGGGGAGGGGCCGGCCTCGGGTCCTACGAGCAGTACTTC.

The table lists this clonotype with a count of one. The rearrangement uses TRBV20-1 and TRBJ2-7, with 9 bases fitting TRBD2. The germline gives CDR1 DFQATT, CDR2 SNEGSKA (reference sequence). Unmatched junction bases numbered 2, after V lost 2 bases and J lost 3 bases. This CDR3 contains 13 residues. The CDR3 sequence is CSARLAGSYEQYF. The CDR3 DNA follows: TGCAGTGCTAGACTAGCGGGGAGCTACGAGCAGTACTTC.

The CDR3 DNA reads TGTGCCAGCAGTGATATTAGGGACAACTCCTACAATGAGCAGTTCTTC. Translated, it gives CASSDIRDNSYNEQFF. This chain links TRBV2 with TRBJ2-1, with TRBD1 as a possible D gene (6 bases). Per the germline V gene, CDR1 is SNHLY and CDR2 is FYNNEI. The CDR3 length is 16 residues. V was pared by 3 bases and J by 0 bases, with 12 bases between.

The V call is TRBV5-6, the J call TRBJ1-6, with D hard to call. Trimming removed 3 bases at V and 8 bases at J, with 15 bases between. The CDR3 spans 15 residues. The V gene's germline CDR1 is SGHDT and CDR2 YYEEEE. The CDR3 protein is CASSWMGVGDSPLHF. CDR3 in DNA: TGTGCCAGCAGCTGGATGGGCGTTGGAGATTCACCCCTCCACTTT.

The CDR3 DNA is TGTGCCAGCAGTGGTGGGGAGACCCAGTACTTC. Its protein is CASSGGETQYF. V is TRBV6-5 and J is TRBJ2-5; D gene uncertain. Germline-derived CDR1 and CDR2 are MNHEY and SVGAGI. This CDR3 comprises 11 residues. V was cut by 5 bases and J by 5 bases, with 6 bases left in between.

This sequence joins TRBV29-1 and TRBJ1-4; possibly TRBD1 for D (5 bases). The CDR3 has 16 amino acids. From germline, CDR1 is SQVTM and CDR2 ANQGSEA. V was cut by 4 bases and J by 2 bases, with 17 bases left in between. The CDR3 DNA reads TGCAGCGTTGCAGGGTTGTCGGGGCAGACTAATGAAAAACTGTTTTTT. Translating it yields CSVAGLSGQTNEKLFF. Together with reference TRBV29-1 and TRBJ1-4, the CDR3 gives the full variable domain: SAVISQKPSRDICQRGTSLTIQCQVDSQVTMMFWYRQQPGQSLTLIATANQGSEATYESGFVIDKFPISRPNLTFSTLTVSNMSPEDSSIYLCSVAGLSGQTNEKLFFGSGTQLSVL.